This TCR beta chain was profiled in a study of T cell responses to AZD1222 COVID-19 vaccine. Study results and limitations: Among the donors, most were white British and more were female, and clonal diversity was possibly underestimated.

Using immunoSEQ multiplex PCR, the repertoire was profiled, and TCRdb retains in-frame clones only, with some absent. The table lists roughly 70,000 clones, roughly 87% of them singletons. Concerning this clone: Its matching antigen is unknown.

In germline, CDR1 is SGHTS, CDR2 YDEGEE. V was trimmed by 0 bases and J by 5 bases, leaving 11 bases between them. CDR3 length equals 15 residues. The sample here was peripheral blood, taken on day 0 of AZD1222 vaccination. The receptor's source is an adult in good health. The chain is built from TRBV5-8 and TRBJ2-2, with D tentatively TRBD1 (7 bases). The DNA for the CDR3 is TGTGCCAGCAGCTTGGCGGCAGGGGGGACCGGGGAGCTGTTTTTT. Residues: CASSLAAGGTGELFF.